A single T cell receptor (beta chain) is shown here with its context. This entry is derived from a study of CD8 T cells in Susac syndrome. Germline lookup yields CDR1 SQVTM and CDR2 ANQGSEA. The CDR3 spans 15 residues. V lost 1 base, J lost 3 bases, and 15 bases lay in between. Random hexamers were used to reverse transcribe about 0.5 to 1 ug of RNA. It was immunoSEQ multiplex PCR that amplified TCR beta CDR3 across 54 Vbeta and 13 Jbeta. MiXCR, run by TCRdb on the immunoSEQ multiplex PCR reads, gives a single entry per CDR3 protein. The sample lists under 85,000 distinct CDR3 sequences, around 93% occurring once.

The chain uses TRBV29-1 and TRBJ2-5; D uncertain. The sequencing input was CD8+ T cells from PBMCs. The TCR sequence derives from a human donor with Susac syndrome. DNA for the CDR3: TGCAGCGTTGAAGTGAGTGGCAGCCGAAAAGAGACCCAGTACTTC. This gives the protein CSVEVSGSRKETQYF.